The present T cell receptor beta chain was sequenced within a study of Ad26.COV2.S vaccination and SARS-CoV-2 variants. Overall study: Donor was one of the participants in the Ad26.COV2.S arm of the COV1001 trial.

Study results and limitations: Non-spike TCR breadth did not differ much between vaccine and placebo recipients.

The treatment here: roughly 19 received Ad26.COV2.S at low or high dose, single or two shots; several received placebo; per-sample allocation not given. Samples analyzed were those drawn on day 63 after the first vaccine or placebo injection. V dropped 7 bases and J dropped 7 bases, with 22 bases sitting between them. The V gene's germline CDR1 is LNHDA and CDR2 SQIVND (reference sequence). The CDR3 contains 16 residues. A note on this clone: The antigen remains unidentified.

TCRdb's table, derived via immunoSEQ multiplex PCR, lists solely in-frame clones and lacks some. The data show 410,000 or so clones, with about nine tenths seen just once and 1.5% to 2% held by the top ten. This specimen was peripheral blood, taken in a trial of Ad26.COV2.S vaccine versus placebo. The receptor was isolated from a person between 18 and 65 years old who received the Ad26.COV2.S COVID-19 vaccine or a placebo. The rearrangement uses TRBV19 and TRBJ2-2, with D possibly TRBD2 on 5 matching bases. As DNA, the CDR3 is TGTGCCAGTACGACTGTACTAGGAGGATGGAACGGGGAGCTGTTTTTT. Translation: CASTTVLGGWNGELFF.